Following are 17 T cell receptor beta chains from one sample sequenced in a study of monozygotic twins with inflammatory bowel disease. TCRdb reworked the 5' RACE reads into one entry per CDR3 protein, no DNA. This repertoire comprises a few hundred thousand distinct CDR3 sequences; its ten largest clones make up approximately 2.3%. Sequencing was performed on blood. These receptors came from a human donor with ulcerative colitis or Crohn's disease, or a healthy co-twin of an affected twin (not recorded which).

This chain joins TRBV7-9 and TRBJ1-4. This CDR3 has 15 residues. Per germline, CDR1 SEHNR and CDR2 FQNEAQ (reference sequence). The CDR3 reads CASSVTGNGGEKLFF.

J is TRBJ1-2 and V is TRBV7-2; TCRdb designates TRBD1, a call that cannot be tested without DNA. The germline V gene encodes CDR1 SGHTA and CDR2 FQGNSA. The CDR3 has 15 residues. CDR3 sequence: CASSPEDRPNYGYTF. The full variable domain, completed using reference TRBV7-2 and TRBJ1-2, is GAGVSQSPSNKVTEKGKDVELRCDPISGHTALYWYRQSLGQGLEFLIYFQGNSAPDKSGLPSDRFSAERTGGSVSTLTIQRTQQEDSAVYLCASSPEDRPNYGYTFGSGTRLTVV.

The rearrangement links TRBV18 to TRBJ1-2. The CDR3 is made up of 16 amino acids. Germline V gene data show CDR1 as KGHSH and CDR2 as LQKENI. The CDR3 is CASSPRTRNLNYGYTF.

The gene calls are TRBV6-1 and TRBJ2-3. CDR3 length equals 13 residues. Germline CDR1 is MNHNS and CDR2 is SASEGT. The CDR3 reads CASSEVVGDTQYF.

This chain links TRBV9 with TRBJ1-1. The CDR3 is made up of 14 amino acids. Germline-derived CDR1 and CDR2 are SGDLS and YYNGEE. The CDR3 here is CASSVDSLVTEAFF. Using reference TRBV9 and TRBJ1-1 for the parts outside the CDR3, the full variable domain is DSGVTQTPKHLITATGQRVTLRCSPRSGDLSVYWYQQSLDQGLQFLIQYYNGEERAKGNILERFSAQQFPDLHSELNLSSLELGDSALYFCASSVDSLVTEAFFGQGTRLTVV.

This chain's CDR3 is CASSRGELGDTGELFF. V is TRBV18 and J is TRBJ2-2; as DNA is missing, the TRBD2 call by TCRdb cannot be tested. Germline assignment: CDR1 KGHSH and CDR2 LQKENI. The CDR3 sequence is 16 residues long.

V is TRBV12-3 or TRBV12-4 and J is TRBJ2-7; as DNA is missing, the TRBD2 call by TCRdb cannot be tested. This CDR3 has 12 amino acids. CDR3 sequence: CASRGIAYEQYF.

The V and J genes are TRBV21-1 and TRBJ1-2. TRBV21-1 is a listed pseudogene. CDR3 length: 16 amino acids. The chain's CDR3 is CASSKVGPRRGYGYTF.

This CDR3 is CASSTTGDLNQPQHF. The chain links TRBV5-1 to TRBJ1-5; the D call of TRBD1 rests on TCRdb alone, since no DNA is present to check it. The CDR3 extends over 15 amino acids. CDR1 and CDR2 (germline): SGHRS, YFSETQ.

The gene calls are TRBV9 and TRBJ1-1; TCRdb calls TRBD1, which cannot be checked without DNA. Looked up from germline, CDR1 is SGDLS and CDR2 is YYNGEE. The length of the CDR3 is 14 residues. The CDR3 region is CASSSMGGDTEAFF.

CDR3 in amino acids: CASSETHSSFYGYTF. V is TRBV6-1 and J is TRBJ1-2. This CDR3 is built from 15 residues. From germline, CDR1 is MNHNS and CDR2 SASEGT.

The rearrangement uses TRBV11-1 and TRBJ2-5; TCRdb names TRBD1, which stays unverified in the absence of DNA. The CDR3 is made up of 19 amino acids. Germline V gives CDR1 SGHAT, CDR2 FQDESV (reference sequence). CDR3 amino acids: CASSLGPGPTSGNQETQYF.

The chain is built from TRBV2 and TRBJ2-2; there is no DNA to check the TCRdb D call of TRBD2. This CDR3 is 16 amino acids long. Looked up from germline, CDR1 is SNHLY and CDR2 is FYNNEI. CDR3 amino acids: CASSRTSGANTGELFF.

The V call is TRBV5-1, the J call TRBJ2-7. The CDR3 length is 14 residues. Germline V gives CDR1 SGHRS, CDR2 YFSETQ. The CDR3 is CASSPDNGNYEQYF. Using reference TRBV5-1 and TRBJ2-7 for the parts outside the CDR3, the full variable domain is KAGVTQTPRYLIKTRGQQVTLSCSPISGHRSVSWYQQTPGQGLQFLFEYFSETQRNKGNFPGRFSGRQFSNSRSEMNVSTLELGDSALYLCASSPDNGNYEQYFGPGTRLTVT.

The chain has TRBV2 and TRBJ2-7; TCRdb reports TRBD2, a call that lacks DNA to check it against. Germline V gene sequence: CDR1 SNHLY, CDR2 FYNNEI. The CDR3 runs 14 residues. CDR3 sequence reads: CASTEWRGVYEQYF.

This sequence joins TRBV21-1 and TRBJ2-2. TRBV21-1 has pseudogene status. The CDR3 is 16 residues long. This chain's CDR3 is CASSKAVGGSTGELFF.

The V gene is TRBV5-6, the J gene TRBJ2-3; TCRdb names TRBD1, which stays unverified in the absence of DNA. The CDR3 sequence is 13 residues long. In germline, CDR1 is SGHDT, CDR2 YYEEEE. CDR3 amino acids: CASSGGGFDTQYF. Full variable domain (rest looked up from reference TRBV5-6 and TRBJ2-3): DAGVTQSPTHLIKTRGQQVTLRCSPKSGHDTVSWYQQALGQGPQFIFQYYEEEERQRGNFPDRFSGHQFPNYSSELNVNALLLGDSALYLCASSGGGFDTQYFGPGTRLTVL.